A single sample gave rise to the 5 T cell receptor beta chains below, sequenced in a study of blood T cell repertoires in COVID-19. Assay used: immunoSEQ multiplex PCR; TCRdb lists only in-frame clones, some missing. This repertoire shows around 260,000 clones, approximately 90% found once; its top ten account for 2.2%. The sequenced sample was peripheral blood. The source is a woman in her twenties or thirties with COVID-19, enrolled during active disease.

The V and J genes are TRBV27 and TRBJ1-6, with 11 bases lining up with TRBD1. The V gene's germline CDR1 is MNHEY and CDR2 SMNVEV (reference sequence). V trimming: 5 bases; J trimming: 7 bases; junction bases outside the gene matches: 4. The CDR3 has 15 amino acids. The CDR3 coding sequence is TGTGCCAGCAGTCGCGGGACAGGGGGGAATTCACCCCTCCACTTT. Translation: CASSRGTGGNSPLHF.

This rearrangement joins TRBV7-2 to TRBJ1-2; a weak D match, TRBD1 (6 bases). CDR3 length: 16 residues. V was shortened by 1 base and J by 1 base, with 13 bases between the two germline ends. The germline V gene encodes CDR1 SGHTA and CDR2 FQGNSA. The CDR3 loop reads CASSLVGGAFNYGYTF. CDR3 DNA: TGTGCCAGCAGCTTAGTGGGGGGGGCGTTTAACTATGGCTACACCTTC. Variable domain in full (rest from reference TRBV7-2 and TRBJ1-2): GAGVSQSPSNKVTEKGKDVELRCDPISGHTALYWYRQSLGQGLEFLIYFQGNSAPDKSGLPSDRFSAERTGGSVSTLTIQRTQQEDSAVYLCASSLVGGAFNYGYTFGSGTRLTVV.

V is TRBV24-1 and J is TRBJ1-5, with a tentative D call TRBD1 (5 bases). Germline assignment: CDR1 KGHDR and CDR2 SFDVKD. This CDR3 has 12 residues. The V and J ends lost 12 bases and 0 bases respectively, with 8 bases between them. The CDR3 region is CAAGGSNQPQHF. The CDR3 DNA follows: TGTGCCGCCGGGGGTAGCAATCAGCCCCAGCATTTT.

This sequence joins TRBV3-1 (or the pseudogene TRBV3-2) and TRBJ1-1; D remains unclear. V lost 7 bases, J lost 1 base, and 7 bases lay in between. The length of the CDR3 is 12 residues. Per germline, CDR1 LGHDT and CDR2 YNNKEL (reference sequence). In DNA form, the CDR3 reads TGTGCCAGCACCACCGGGAACACTGAAGCTTTCTTT. It translates to CASTTGNTEAFF.

This clone appeared once. The gene calls are TRBV27 and TRBJ2-7; possibly TRBD2 for D (5 bases). The CDR3 consists of 14 residues. The ends were cut back, 2 bases at V and 2 bases at J, with 10 bases in the middle. Germline values: CDR1 MNHEY, CDR2 SMNVEV (reference sequence). CDR3 DNA sequence: TGTGCCAGCAGTTTAAGAGAGGGCCCCTACGAGCAGTACTTC. This gives the protein CASSLREGPYEQYF.